Presented here are 24 T cell receptor beta chains from one specimen sequenced in a study of T cell responses to AZD1222 COVID-19 vaccine. Profiled with immunoSEQ multiplex PCR; TCRdb holds only in-frame clones, not every one. The sample holds 100,000 to 150,000 clones, less than 95% seen once. Specimen: peripheral blood, collected on day 0 of MenACWY control vaccination. All receptors come from an adult in good health.

The chain employs TRBV21-1 and TRBJ2-5; the D call in the table, TRBD2, was not verified against the DNA. TRBV21-1 has pseudogene status. There are 15 residues in the CDR3. The CDR3 nucleotides are TGTGCCAGCAGCAAAAACAGCGGGGGCCCCAAGACCCAGTACTTC. It specifies CASSKNSGGPKTQYF.

This clone has a single count. The chain links TRBV6-1 to TRBJ1-2; tentative D call: TRBD1 (5 bases). Germline CDR1 MNHNS, CDR2 SASEGT. V was shortened by 3 bases and J by 7 bases, with 9 bases between the two germline ends. The CDR3 length is 12 residues. CDR3: CASSDRGSGYTF. DNA for the CDR3: TGTGCCAGCAGTGATAGGGGTTCTGGCTACACCTTC.

The rearrangement uses TRBV6-4 and TRBJ2-1, with 10 bases aligning to TRBD2. With 10 bases clipped from V and 6 bases from J, the junction kept 9 bases outside the gene matches. Per germline, CDR1 MRHNA and CDR2 SNTAGT. This CDR3 comprises 14 residues. DNA of the CDR3: TGTGCCACCCACGGGAGCGGGGGGGCCAATGAGCAGTTCTTC. Residues: CATHGSGGANEQFF.

This chain joins TRBV6-1 and TRBJ2-3; TRBD2 agrees at 14 bases. With 4 bases clipped from V and 4 bases from J, the junction kept 4 bases outside the gene matches. Germline lookup yields CDR1 MNHNS and CDR2 SASEGT. The CDR3 loop spans 16 amino acids. The CDR3 reads CASSARLAGGADTQYF. The CDR3 DNA sequence: TGTGCCAGCAGTGCCCGACTAGCGGGAGGGGCAGATACGCAGTATTTT.

The rearrangement links TRBV28 to TRBJ1-5; D gene ambiguous. The CDR3 sequence is 16 residues long. V lost 7 bases, J lost 5 bases, and 21 bases lay in between. Germline CDR1 MDHEN, CDR2 SYDVKM. The CDR3 bases are TGTGCCAGCACCTTTGAGGGAGGCGAGATGGATCAGCCCCAGCATTTT. Encoded protein: CASTFEGGEMDQPQHF.

This chain joins TRBV7-2 and TRBJ1-5; no firm D call. CDR1 SGHTA and CDR2 FQGNSA come from the germline V gene. CDR3 length: 14 residues. Deletions cut 3 bases from V and 3 bases from J, with 9 bases between. CDR3 region: CASSLVGSNQPQHF. CDR3 coding DNA: TGTGCCAGCAGCTTGGTCGGGTCCAATCAGCCCCAGCATTTT.

V gene TRBV6-4 combines with J gene TRBJ2-2, with TRBD2 identical over 11 bases. The V and J ends lost 0 bases and 0 bases, in that order; junction bases with no gene match: 3. Per the germline V gene, CDR1 is MRHNA and CDR2 is SNTAGT. CDR3 length: 18 amino acids. In nucleotides, the CDR3 is TGTGCCAGCAGTGACTCTAGCGGGGGGGATTCGAACACCGGGGAGCTGTTTTTT. Its protein is CASSDSSGGDSNTGELFF.

CDR3 sequence (DNA): TGTGCCAGCAGCTTAGCGGCTAGCGGTAATGAGCAGTTCTTC. This codes for CASSLAASGNEQFF. The chain uses TRBV7-2 and TRBJ2-1; TRBD2 matches at 7 bases. Looked up from germline, CDR1 is SGHTA and CDR2 is FQGNSA. The CDR3 spans 14 residues. Unmatched junction bases numbered 3, after V lost 0 bases and J lost 7 bases.

This clone has just one count. This rearrangement joins TRBV5-5 to TRBJ2-2; 9 bases fit TRBD2. V was pared by 7 bases and J by 4 bases, with 8 bases of the junction left unmatched. CDR1 and CDR2 (germline): SGHKS, YYEKEE (reference sequence). The CDR3 is 15 amino acids. Written as DNA, the CDR3 is TGTGCCAGCGGGAGCGGGGGGCCGAGCACCGGGGAGCTGTTTTTT. It is translated as CASGSGGPSTGELFF. The variable domain in full, completed from reference TRBV5-5 and TRBJ2-2, reads DAGVTQSPTHLIKTRGQQVTLRCSPISGHKSVSWYQQVLGQGPQFIFQYYEKEERGRGNFPDRFSARQFPNYSSELNVNALLLGDSALYLCASGSGGPSTGELFFGEGSRLTVL.

The chain has TRBV2 and TRBJ1-1; TRBD1 matches 7 bases. Germline lookup yields CDR1 SNHLY and CDR2 FYNNEI. The CDR3 runs to 13 residues. With 7 bases clipped from V and 0 bases from J, the junction kept 2 bases outside the gene matches. CDR3 protein: CASTGQVNTEAFF. CDR3 sequence (DNA): TGTGCCAGCACCGGACAGGTGAACACTGAAGCTTTCTTT.

The genes are TRBV7-9 and TRBJ1-4; D might be TRBD1 (6 bases). CDR3 length: 16 residues. V was shortened by 5 bases and J by 2 bases, with 15 bases between the two germline ends. Germline V gene lookup returns CDR1 SEHNR and CDR2 FQNEAQ (reference sequence). CDR3 protein: CASSTNQQGTNEKLFF. CDR3 in DNA: TGTGCCAGCAGCACGAACCAACAGGGTACTAATGAAAAACTGTTTTTT.

V gene TRBV5-6 combines with J gene TRBJ2-7, with 7 bases aligning to TRBD2. V lost 3 bases and J lost 4; bases outside the gene matches: 10. CDR3 length: 15 residues. In germline, CDR1 is SGHDT, CDR2 YYEEEE. The CDR3 loop reads CASSSRTRRVYEQYF. CDR3 nucleotide sequence: TGTGCCAGCAGCTCCAGGACTAGGAGAGTTTACGAGCAGTACTTC.

V is TRBV7-8 and J is TRBJ1-6, with D tentatively TRBD1 (6 bases). The germline V and J ends were trimmed by 5 bases and 11 bases, with 19 bases remaining between them. The CDR3 contains 15 residues. Germline values: CDR1 SGHVS, CDR2 FQNEAQ. This CDR3 reads CASSPGPGTSPPLHF. CDR3 sequence (DNA): TGTGCCAGCAGCCCAGGTCCCGGGACAAGTCCACCCCTCCACTTT.

The chain links TRBV5-1 to TRBJ1-1; tentatively, D is TRBD1 (5 bases). V lost 0 bases to trimming and J lost 5 bases, with 14 bases between them. Germline values: CDR1 SGHRS, CDR2 YFSETQ. This CDR3 is built from 15 residues. The chain's CDR3 is CASSLGPGPGTEAFF. The CDR3 coding sequence is TGCGCCAGCAGCTTGGGTCCGGGGCCGGGGACTGAAGCTTTCTTT.

This chain links TRBV29-1 with TRBJ1-1, with D possibly being TRBD1 (5 bases). V gave up 3 bases and J gave up 0 bases, with 11 bases separating them. The CDR3 runs 14 residues. Germline V gives CDR1 SQVTM, CDR2 ANQGSEA. CDR3 in amino acids: CSVDRTTLNTEAFF. CDR3 coding DNA: TGCAGCGTTGACCGGACAACGTTGAACACTGAAGCTTTCTTT. The full variable domain, in which reference TRBV29-1 and TRBJ1-1 provide the parts outside the CDR3, is SAVISQKPSRDICQRGTSLTIQCQVDSQVTMMFWYRQQPGQSLTLIATANQGSEATYESGFVIDKFPISRPNLTFSTLTVSNMSPEDSSIYLCSVDRTTLNTEAFFGQGTRLTVV.

The chain recombines TRBV4-1 with TRBJ2-1; 12 bases map to TRBD2. The ends lost 4 bases at V and 7 bases at J; junction bases unmatched: 14. This CDR3 is 18 amino acids long. Looked up from germline, CDR1 is MGHRA and CDR2 is YSYEKL. CDR3 sequence (DNA): TGCGCCAGCAGCCGAGCGTCGACTAGCGGGAGACTGGGGAATGAGCAGTTCTTC. It specifies CASSRASTSGRLGNEQFF.

V and J are TRBV4-1 and TRBJ1-5, with 11 bases aligning to TRBD1. Germline V gene sequence: CDR1 MGHRA, CDR2 YSYEKL. V trimming: 2 bases; J trimming: 4 bases; junction bases outside the gene matches: 10. The CDR3 extends over 18 amino acids. DNA for the CDR3: TGCGCCAGCAGCCAAAGGGTTGGGGACAGGGGGGTGAATCAGCCCCAGCATTTT. It is translated as CASSQRVGDRGVNQPQHF.

The CDR3 nucleotides read TGTGCCAGCAGCTTGGGTGGGGCCAACGTCCTGACTTTC. Protein: CASSLGGANVLTF. The V gene is TRBV11-2, the J gene TRBJ2-6; unclear D gene. The CDR3 has 13 residues. The V gene's germline CDR1 is SGHAT and CDR2 FQNNGV. Trimming cost V 3 bases and J 3 bases, with 3 bases left between them.

This clone has only a few counts. This rearrangement joins TRBV7-8 to TRBJ2-7, with D perhaps given as TRBD1 or TRBD2 (6 bases each). V was cut by 0 bases and J by 3 bases, with 12 bases left in between. CDR1 is SGHVS and CDR2 is FQNEAQ in the germline V gene. The CDR3 sequence is 15 residues long. CDR3 bases: TGTGCCAGCAGCTTAGCCTCGGGGGCCGGCTACGAGCAGTACTTC. Residues: CASSLASGAGYEQYF.

CDR3 loop: CASSAPGPTSYNEQFF. In nucleotides, the CDR3 is TGTGCCAGTAGTGCACCGGGACCCACTTCCTACAATGAGCAGTTCTTC. The V call is TRBV19, the J call TRBJ2-1, with D possibly called TRBD1 or TRBD2 (5 bases each). Per the germline V gene, CDR1 is LNHDA and CDR2 is SQIVND (reference sequence). This CDR3 has 16 residues. V was cut by 5 bases and J by 1 base, with 15 bases left in between.

CDR3 nucleotides: TGTGCGGGAGGGCCAGCAGATACGCAGTATTTT. Amino acids: CAGGPADTQYF. V gene TRBV10-3 combines with J gene TRBJ2-3; 7 bases are shared with TRBD2. The CDR3 covers 11 residues. The V gene's germline CDR1 is ENHRY and CDR2 SYGVKD.

The V gene is TRBV5-6, the J gene TRBJ1-1; possible D gene TRBD1, 5 bases. CDR1 SGHDT and CDR2 YYEEEE come from the germline V gene. This CDR3 contains 13 residues. With 2 bases removed from V and 5 bases from J, the gap between germline ends came to 10 bases. CDR3 in DNA: TGTGCCAGCAGCTTTATCAGGGTAACTGAAGCTTTCTTT. Protein: CASSFIRVTEAFF.

The chain carries TRBV28 and TRBJ1-5; perhaps TRBD1 as D (5 bases). The germline V gene has CDR1 MDHEN and CDR2 SYDVKM. The CDR3 sequence is 16 residues long. Trimming took off 6 bases at V and 2 bases at J, with 17 bases between the two ends. CDR3 loop: CASRASGELRNQPQHF. Here the CDR3 DNA reads TGTGCCAGCAGGGCCTCGGGGGAGTTGCGCAATCAGCCCCAGCATTTT.

This chain connects TRBV6-5 to TRBJ2-5, with D perhaps matching TRBD1 (5 bases). CDR1 MNHEY and CDR2 SVGAGI come from the germline V gene. Trimming stripped 3 bases from V and 0 bases from J, with 11 bases between. CDR3 size: 15 residues. Here the CDR3 DNA reads TGTGCCAGCAGTTATGGGGCACTTTACCAAGAGACCCAGTACTTC. Amino acids: CASSYGALYQETQYF.